The rows below give T cell receptor beta chains drawn from one sample of a study of cytomegalovirus exposure and HLA in healthy donors. Profiling relied on immunoSEQ multiplex PCR, and the TCRdb table lists in-frame clones only, not all of them. The listing records about 58,000 clones. Sequenced: PBMCs. The receptors derive from a male donor in good health and CMV-seronegative. The CDR3 runs from the conserved cysteine through the conserved F or W. A D gene is named only where the DNA matches it firmly.

V gene: TRBV5-8
J gene: TRBJ2-1
D gene: TRBD1
CDR3 protein: CASRSTGTGFNEQFF
CDR3 DNA: TGTGCCAGCAGGTCCACCGGGACAGGGTTTAATGAGCAGTTCTTC

V gene: TRBV4-3
J gene: TRBJ1-1
D gene: TRBD1
CDR3 protein: CASRTGAGTEAFF
CDR3 DNA: TGCGCCAGCAGGACAGGGGCTGGGACTGAAGCTTTCTTT

V gene: TRBV6-6
J gene: TRBJ2-1
D gene: TRBD2
CDR3 protein: CASSGRLAGGVEQFF
CDR3 DNA: TGTGCCAGCAGTGGGAGACTAGCGGGGGGGGTTGAGCAGTTCTTC

V gene: TRBV30
J gene: TRBJ2-1
D gene: TRBD1
CDR3 protein: CAWSQGQGNEQFF
CDR3 DNA: TGTGCCTGGAGTCAGGGACAGGGCAATGAGCAGTTCTTC

V gene: TRBV4-3
J gene: TRBJ2-7
D gene: TRBD1
CDR3 protein: CASSQALIEGAGSYEQYF
CDR3 DNA: TGCGCCAGCAGCCAAGCTTTGATAGAGGGGGCGGGCTCCTACGAGCAGTACTTC

V gene: TRBV6-1
J gene: TRBJ2-3
D gene: TRBD2
CDR3 protein: CASSEFRGRAADTQYF
CDR3 DNA: TGTGCCAGCAGTGAATTCCGCGGGAGGGCAGCAGATACGCAGTATTTT

V gene: TRBV6-5
J gene: TRBJ2-7
D gene: TRBD1
CDR3 protein: CASSSPSGTDPYEQYF
CDR3 DNA: TGTGCCAGCAGTTCACCCTCGGGGACAGACCCCTACGAGCAGTACTTC

V gene: TRBV4-2
J gene: TRBJ1-6
D gene: NA
CDR3 protein: CASSQDLLNSPLHF
CDR3 DNA: TGTGCCAGCAGCCAAGATCTACTGAATTCACCCCTCCACTTT

V gene: TRBV18
J gene: TRBJ1-5
D gene: NA
CDR3 protein: CASSRQDNQPQHF
CDR3 DNA: TGTGCCAGCTCCCGACAGGACAATCAGCCCCAGCATTTT

V gene: TRBV4-1
J gene: TRBJ2-3
D gene: TRBD2
CDR3 protein: CASSQDGTGGPADTQYF
CDR3 DNA: TGCGCCAGCAGCCAAGATGGGACGGGGGGGCCGGCAGATACGCAGTATTTT

V gene: TRBV7-8
J gene: TRBJ2-7
D gene: NA
CDR3 protein: CASSRQATAYEQYF
CDR3 DNA: TGTGCCAGCAGCCGACAGGCCACCGCCTACGAGCAGTACTTC

V gene: TRBV6-5
J gene: TRBJ1-1
D gene: TRBD1
CDR3 protein: CASSPYRGFEAFF
CDR3 DNA: TGTGCCAGCAGCCCCTACAGGGGTTTTGAAGCTTTCTTT

V gene: TRBV28
J gene: TRBJ1-1
D gene: NA
CDR3 protein: CASSVAGGTKKAFF
CDR3 DNA: TGTGCCAGCAGCGTGGCCGGGGGGACTAAAAAAGCTTTCTTT

V gene: TRBV7-8
J gene: TRBJ2-7
D gene: NA
CDR3 protein: CASSLRAEQYF
CDR3 DNA: TGTGCCAGCAGCTTACGCGCCGAGCAGTACTTC

V gene: TRBV18
J gene: TRBJ2-7
D gene: TRBD2
CDR3 protein: CASSPGGSGHEQYF
CDR3 DNA: TGTGCCAGCTCACCGGGCGGGAGCGGCCACGAGCAGTACTTC

V gene: TRBV7-3
J gene: TRBJ2-2
D gene: TRBD2
CDR3 protein: CASSLGGGANGELFF
CDR3 DNA: TGTGCCAGCAGCTTGGGCGGGGGGGCCAACGGGGAGCTGTTTTTT

V gene: TRBV4-1
J gene: TRBJ2-3
D gene: NA
CDR3 protein: CASSLFSSDTQYF
CDR3 DNA: TGCGCCAGCAGCCTCTTCTCCTCGGATACGCAGTATTTT

V gene: TRBV19
J gene: TRBJ2-1
D gene: NA
CDR3 protein: CASSLRGDDNEQFF
CDR3 DNA: TGTGCCAGTAGTCTTCGCGGGGATGACAATGAGCAGTTCTTC

V gene: TRBV5-1
J gene: TRBJ1-1
D gene: NA
CDR3 protein: CASSPVRVNTEAFF
CDR3 DNA: TGCGCCAGCAGCCCCGTCCGGGTGAACACTGAAGCTTTCTTT

V gene: TRBV7-2
J gene: TRBJ1-3
D gene: TRBD1
CDR3 protein: CASSPRTGSGGNTIYF
CDR3 DNA: TGTGCCAGCAGCCCTAGGACAGGGTCAGGTGGAAACACCATATATTTT

V gene: TRBV7-6
J gene: TRBJ2-1
D gene: TRBD1
CDR3 protein: CASSLRGTGTYNEQFF
CDR3 DNA: TGTGCCAGCAGCTTAAGAGGGACAGGTACCTACAATGAGCAGTTCTTC

V gene: TRBV6-5
J gene: TRBJ2-7
D gene: NA
CDR3 protein: CASSLRGSLSYEQYF
CDR3 DNA: TGTGCCAGCAGCCTTAGGGGCTCGCTTTCCTACGAGCAGTACTTC

V gene: TRBV28
J gene: TRBJ2-5
D gene: TRBD1
CDR3 protein: CASSRRTGKKTQYF
CDR3 DNA: TGTGCCAGCAGCCGCAGGACAGGTAAAAAGACCCAGTACTTC

V gene: TRBV19
J gene: TRBJ2-3
D gene: NA
CDR3 protein: CASSISGGRGNTQYF
CDR3 DNA: TGTGCCAGTAGTATAAGTGGCGGGCGGGGAAATACGCAGTATTTT

V gene: TRBV10-1
J gene: TRBJ1-1
D gene: TRBD1
CDR3 protein: CASSRSRTGWGDTEAFF
CDR3 DNA: TGCGCCAGCAGTCGCAGTCGGACAGGGTGGGGGGACACTGAAGCTTTCTTT

V gene: TRBV5-1
J gene: TRBJ2-7
D gene: TRBD1
CDR3 protein: CASSWTGTGGSYEQYF
CDR3 DNA: TGCGCCAGCAGCTGGACCGGGACAGGGGGCTCCTACGAGCAGTACTTC

V gene: TRBV19
J gene: TRBJ2-2
D gene: NA
CDR3 protein: CASEVRRSSNTGELFF
CDR3 DNA: TGTGCCAGTGAAGTACGGCGGTCATCGAACACCGGGGAGCTGTTTTTT

V gene: TRBV28
J gene: TRBJ2-1
D gene: NA
CDR3 protein: CARSPGTQQFF
CDR3 DNA: TGTGCCAGAAGTCCAGGGACACAGCAGTTCTTC

V gene: TRBV4-3
J gene: TRBJ2-6
D gene: TRBD1
CDR3 protein: CASSQDRGSGANVLTF
CDR3 DNA: TGCGCCAGCAGCCAAGACAGGGGGTCTGGGGCCAACGTCCTGACTTTC

V gene: TRBV30
J gene: TRBJ2-2
D gene: TRBD1
CDR3 protein: CAWGDRGAGELFF
CDR3 DNA: TGTGCCTGGGGGGACAGGGGGGCCGGGGAGCTGTTTTTT

V gene: TRBV29-1
J gene: TRBJ2-7
D gene: TRBD1
CDR3 protein: CSVEDWDSSYEQYF
CDR3 DNA: TGCAGCGTGGAGGATTGGGACAGCTCCTACGAGCAGTACTTC

V gene: TRBV30
J gene: TRBJ2-5
D gene: TRBD1
CDR3 protein: CAWGAGTEETQYF
CDR3 DNA: TGTGCCTGGGGGGCCGGGACAGAGGAGACCCAGTACTTC

V gene: TRBV5-1
J gene: TRBJ1-2
D gene: TRBD1
CDR3 protein: CASSLVSGTAYGYTF
CDR3 DNA: TGCGCCAGCAGCTTGGTCTCGGGGACAGCTTATGGCTACACCTTC

V gene: TRBV6-1
J gene: TRBJ1-1
D gene: NA
CDR3 protein: CASRPGAAEAFF
CDR3 DNA: TGTGCCAGCAGACCAGGGGCGGCTGAAGCTTTCTTT

V gene: TRBV4-1
J gene: TRBJ1-4
D gene: TRBD1
CDR3 protein: CASSQILGTGGEKLFF
CDR3 DNA: TGCGCCAGCAGCCAAATACTAGGGACAGGGGGGGAAAAACTGTTTTTT

V gene: TRBV5-1
J gene: TRBJ1-1
D gene: NA
CDR3 protein: CASSLGHQNTEAFF
CDR3 DNA: TGCGCCAGCAGCCTAGGACACCAGAACACTGAAGCTTTCTTT